Below, 13 T cell receptor beta chains from the same sample are listed, as sequenced in a study of blood T cell repertoires in COVID-19. Repertoires were generated with immunoSEQ multiplex PCR, while TCRdb's copy carries only in-frame clones and drops some. This table has a few hundred thousand clones, approximately 86% appearing once. Sequencing was done on a sample of peripheral blood. These receptors all come from a woman in her twenties or thirties who had recovered from COVID-19.

This chain connects TRBV19 to TRBJ2-7, with D perhaps TRBD2 (5 bases). The V and J ends lost 1 base and 3 bases respectively, with 28 bases between them. Germline V gives CDR1 LNHDA, CDR2 SQIVND (reference sequence). The CDR3 consists of 20 residues. CDR3 in DNA: TGTGCCAGTAGTATAGTAGGGAAACGCGGAGGACCCGGGCAACACTACGAGCAGTACTTC. This codes for CASSIVGKRGGPGQHYEQYF.

The chain employs TRBV14 and TRBJ1-1; D is perhaps TRBD1 (6 bases). The V end lost 4 bases, the J end lost 6 bases, and 15 bases lay between the germline ends. This CDR3 spans 14 amino acids. Germline V gives CDR1 SGHDN, CDR2 FVKESK. The DNA for the CDR3 is TGTGCCAGCAGCCCACTTCCGGGACAAGCTGAAGCTTTCTTT. Its protein product is CASSPLPGQAEAFF.

This sequence joins TRBV27 and TRBJ2-3; possible D gene TRBD1, 6 bases. Germline CDR1 MNHEY, CDR2 SMNVEV (reference sequence). V gave up 10 bases and J gave up 0 bases, with 17 bases separating them. This CDR3 spans 15 amino acids. Written as DNA, the CDR3 is TGTGCCATCCGTGGCGGACAGCGAAGCACAGATACGCAGTATTTT. As protein: CAIRGGQRSTDTQYF.

The chain employs TRBV11-2 and TRBJ2-5, with D possibly being TRBD1 (6 bases). The V gene's germline CDR1 is SGHAT and CDR2 FQNNGV. The CDR3 extends over 15 amino acids. With 5 bases removed from V and 5 bases from J, the gap between germline ends came to 18 bases. The CDR3 DNA reads as TGTGCCAGCAGCGGGGGCCGTCTTAACGCGGAGACCCAGTACTTC. Protein: CASSGGRLNAETQYF.

This clone was detected a few times. The rearrangement links TRBV5-5 to TRBJ2-7; possibly TRBD1 for D (5 bases). The CDR3 covers 13 residues. The V gene's germline CDR1 is SGHKS and CDR2 YYEKEE (reference sequence). V was clipped by 0 bases and J by 6 bases, with 10 bases between them. Here the CDR3 reads CASSLDYQGEQYF. The CDR3 bases are TGTGCCAGCAGCTTGGACTATCAGGGCGAGCAGTACTTC.

The V call is TRBV6-5, the J call TRBJ1-1; possible D gene TRBD1, 5 bases. V shed 6 bases and J shed 4 bases, with 15 bases lying between them. The CDR3 extends over 14 amino acids. Germline CDR1 is MNHEY and CDR2 is SVGAGI. CDR3 amino acids: CASSPPHRLTEAFF. The CDR3 DNA is TGTGCCAGCAGCCCCCCCCACAGGCTCACTGAAGCTTTCTTT.

The genes are TRBV5-6 and TRBJ1-1; D not certain. From germline, CDR1 is SGHDT and CDR2 YYEEEE. The CDR3 covers 13 residues. The V and J ends lost 4 bases and 8 bases respectively, with 15 bases between them. The DNA of the CDR3 is TGTGCCAGCAGCCCGGGATGGGGTGGAGAAGCTTTCTTT. It encodes CASSPGWGGEAFF.

The J gene is TRBJ2-5, the V gene TRBV9, with unresolved D. Trimming removed 5 bases at V and 4 bases at J, with 12 bases between. CDR3 size: 13 residues. CDR1 SGDLS and CDR2 YYNGEE come from the germline V gene. The CDR3 DNA follows: TGTGCCAGCAGTAATCCCGGCGGAGAGACCCAGTACTTC. It encodes CASSNPGGETQYF.

Note on this clone: A read error may account for a junction end that differs from germline. Other DNA variants within this sample encode the same CDR3. The chain recombines TRBV28 with TRBJ2-6; TRBD1 matches at 7 bases. The germline V gene has CDR1 MDHEN and CDR2 SYDVKM. There are 18 residues in the CDR3. This CDR3 reads CASSLRRGLGSGANVLTF. The CDR3 DNA follows: TGTGCCAGCAGTTTGAGAAGGGGGCTTGGATCTGGGGCCAACGTCCTAACTTTC.

V and J are TRBV11-1 and TRBJ2-1; 9 bases agree with TRBD1. This CDR3 spans 15 amino acids. V was clipped by 2 bases and J by 7 bases; unmatched bases: 6. Germline values: CDR1 SGHAT, CDR2 FQDESV (reference sequence). DNA for the CDR3: TGTGCCAGCAGCTTATGGACGGACAGGGGAAATGAGCAGTTCTTC. This gives the protein CASSLWTDRGNEQFF.

This chain links TRBV5-1 with TRBJ2-1, with TRBD1 identical over 7 bases. Unmatched junction bases numbered 13, after V lost 4 bases and J lost 6 bases. CDR1 and CDR2 from the germline V gene are SGHRS and YFSETQ. There are 16 residues in the CDR3. Here the CDR3 DNA reads TGCGCCAGCAGCCCCGGTCGACAGGGCCCCTCCAATGAGCAGTTCTTC. It yields the protein CASSPGRQGPSNEQFF. Supplemented by reference TRBV5-1 and TRBJ2-1, the full variable domain reads KAGVTQTPRYLIKTRGQQVTLSCSPISGHRSVSWYQQTPGQGLQFLFEYFSETQRNKGNFPGRFSGRQFSNSRSEMNVSTLELGDSALYLCASSPGRQGPSNEQFFGPGTRLTVL.

The chain uses TRBV5-1 and TRBJ2-5; D call uncertain. Germline V gene lookup returns CDR1 SGHRS and CDR2 YFSETQ. The V end was cut by 0 bases, the J end by 5 bases, with 5 bases between. The CDR3 is made up of 12 amino acids. The CDR3 sequence: CASSLVEETQYF. In DNA form, the CDR3 reads TGCGCCAGCAGCTTGGTCGAGGAGACCCAGTACTTC.

DNA for the CDR3: TGTGCCACCACGCGGGACACTGAAGCTTTCTTT. It yields the protein CATTRDTEAFF. The V and J genes are TRBV6-5 and TRBJ1-1; no firm D call. V was clipped by 10 bases and J by 3 bases, with 9 bases between them. This CDR3 comprises 11 residues. Germline assignment: CDR1 MNHEY and CDR2 SVGAGI.